These 6 T cell receptor beta chains share one sample of origin, sequenced in a study of blood T cell repertoires in COVID-19. This table comes from immunoSEQ multiplex PCR, and its TCRdb copy is limited to in-frame clones, with some not included. This table holds around 110,000 clones, around 84% found once. The source material was PBMCs or T cells enriched from blood (not recorded which). These receptors were obtained from a woman between 25 and 40 years old who had recovered from COVID-19.

The chain couples TRBV28 to TRBJ2-1; a weak D match, TRBD1 (5 bases). The CDR3 sequence is 16 residues long. Between the trimmed V and J ends, which lost 2 bases and 12 bases, there was a span of 23 bases. Germline V gene lookup returns CDR1 MDHEN and CDR2 SYDVKM. Here the CDR3 DNA reads TGTGCCAGCAGTTTAATTCCCCAGGGTGGACCTTTGGGGCAGTTCTTC. This encodes CASSLIPQGGPLGQFF.

The chain uses TRBV4-2 and TRBJ2-3; D is uncertain. V lost 3 bases and J lost 6, with 10 bases in between. The CDR3 runs to 13 residues. CDR1 is LGHNA, CDR2 YNFKEQ, per germline. In DNA, the CDR3 is TGTGCCAGCAGCCACCCCTCCGAGGATACGCAGTATTTT. It is translated as CASSHPSEDTQYF.

The rearrangement links TRBV2 to TRBJ1-2; tentative D call: TRBD1 (6 bases). V lost 1 base to trimming and J lost 8 bases, with 20 bases between them. There are 16 residues in the CDR3. Per germline, CDR1 SNHLY and CDR2 FYNNEI. CDR3 bases: TGTGCCAGCAGTGAAGTCTGGACCGGCAGGGGATACGGCTACACCTTC. It specifies CASSEVWTGRGYGYTF.

The chain uses TRBV11-1 and TRBJ2-3, with a possible D match to TRBD1 (5 bases). There are 15 residues in the CDR3. The germline V gene has CDR1 SGHAT and CDR2 FQDESV (reference sequence). Trimming removed 5 bases from V and 4 bases from J, with 16 bases in between. CDR3 sequence: CASSHRRGRADTQYF. CDR3 DNA sequence: TGTGCCAGCAGCCACAGAAGGGGAAGGGCAGATACGCAGTATTTT. The entire variable domain, with the rest obtained from reference TRBV11-1 and TRBJ2-3, is as follows: EAEVAQSPRYKITEKSQAVAFWCDPISGHATLYWYRQILGQGPELLVQFQDESVVDDSQLPKDRFSAERLKGVDSTLKIQPAELGDSAMYLCASSHRRGRADTQYFGPGTRLTVL.

This chain connects TRBV28 to TRBJ1-2; the D gene is possibly TRBD1 (5 bases). Germline-derived CDR1 and CDR2 are MDHEN and SYDVKM. The ends were cut back, 6 bases at V and 7 bases at J, with 21 bases in the middle. There are 15 residues in the CDR3. CDR3 residues: CASRKPGRQMGGYTF. CDR3 DNA sequence: TGTGCCAGCAGGAAACCCGGGAGACAGATGGGTGGCTACACCTTC.

This clone was recorded only once. The V call is TRBV9, the J call TRBJ2-2, with 12 bases that match TRBD2. Germline V lookup: CDR1 SGDLS, CDR2 YYNGEE. CDR3 length equals 16 residues. V was pared by 4 bases and J by 1 base, with 2 bases of the junction left unmatched. DNA for the CDR3: TGTGCCAGCAGCCGGACTAGCGGGATGAACACCGGGGAGCTGTTTTTT. Amino acids: CASSRTSGMNTGELFF.